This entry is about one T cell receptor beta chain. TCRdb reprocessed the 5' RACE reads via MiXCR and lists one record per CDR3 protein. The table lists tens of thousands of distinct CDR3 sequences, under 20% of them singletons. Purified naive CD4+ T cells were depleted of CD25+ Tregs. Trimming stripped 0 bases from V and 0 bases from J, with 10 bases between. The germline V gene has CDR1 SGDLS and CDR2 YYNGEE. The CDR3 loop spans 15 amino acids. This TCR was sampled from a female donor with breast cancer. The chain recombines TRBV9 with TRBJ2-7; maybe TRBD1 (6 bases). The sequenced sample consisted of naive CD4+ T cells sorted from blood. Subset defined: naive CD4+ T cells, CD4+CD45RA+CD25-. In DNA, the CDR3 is TGTGCCAGCAGCGTAGCAGGGGACCCCTCCTACGAGCAGTACTTC. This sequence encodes CASSVAGDPSYEQYF.